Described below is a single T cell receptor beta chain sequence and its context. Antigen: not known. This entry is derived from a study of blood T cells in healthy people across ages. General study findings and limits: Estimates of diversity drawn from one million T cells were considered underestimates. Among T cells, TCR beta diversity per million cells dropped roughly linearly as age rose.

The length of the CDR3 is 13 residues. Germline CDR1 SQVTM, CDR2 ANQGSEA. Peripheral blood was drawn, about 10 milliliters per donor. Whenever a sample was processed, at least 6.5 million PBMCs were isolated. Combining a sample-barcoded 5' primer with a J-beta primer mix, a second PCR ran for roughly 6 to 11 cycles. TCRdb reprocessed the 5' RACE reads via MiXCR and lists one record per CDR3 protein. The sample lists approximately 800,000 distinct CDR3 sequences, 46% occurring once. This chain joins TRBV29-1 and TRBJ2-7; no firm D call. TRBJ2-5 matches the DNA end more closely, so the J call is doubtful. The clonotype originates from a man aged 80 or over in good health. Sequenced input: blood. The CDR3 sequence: CSVEDPASVTQYF. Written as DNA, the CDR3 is TGCAGCGTTGAAGATCCGGCTAGTGTGACCCAGTACTTC.